The following is a T cell receptor beta chain sequence with its context. What antigen it recognizes has not been identified. No base quality information exists; no much larger clone differs at one position. The entry originates in a study of cytomegalovirus exposure and HLA in healthy donors (dated by TCRdb to the late 2010s). General notes on the study: According to a later analysis, one platform produced both the 110 or so validation repertoires and the 720 or so repertoires of the first cohort. The study aimed to test whether signatures of past pathogen exposure could be identified by cataloging public T cell receptors. Along with the approximately 600-subject first cohort, a separate validation cohort of over a hundred different subjects was used. To predict cytomegalovirus infection status, the study brought together high-throughput TCR immunosequencing, statistical association of individual TCRs with disease status, and machine learning. The investigation overall reported the following: A later analysis lacked HLA typing for the validation cohort, so it scored co-occurrence in that cohort across all 120 repertoires. According to the authors, the approach could potentially be generalized to other disease states and immunological phenotypes. Subsequent analysis determined that TCRs grouped into clusters in the first cohort also showed a tendency toward co-occurrence across the approximately 110 validation repertoires, and approximately 94% of cluster scores exceeded 0. The classifier was reported to diagnose cytomegalovirus status with high specificity and sensitivity in both the original and validation cohorts. Most TCR sequences were seen in very few donors, while some public TCRs were found in many individuals. The study gave a list of under 200 TCR beta chains associated with cytomegalovirus. In vitro tests confirmed that a few of the cytomegalovirus-associated TCR beta chains recognize cytomegalovirus antigens.

The donors belonged to the validation cohort of approximately 130 subjects, which was separate from the approximately 610-subject first cohort. Libraries were made using the immunoSEQ multiplex PCR assay. On the authors' methods: A statistical classification framework was developed to diagnose cytomegalovirus status using the catalog of TCR beta chain sequences. TCRdb took this table from immuneACCESS and kept in-frame rearrangements with V and J called. Such tables lack part of the clones; where checked against another copy, unresolved V genes explain under half of the gap, and the rest is unexplained. V and J calls and clone size are copied from that table; D and trimming were computed from the DNA. The sample includes approximately 160,000 clones, with 86% observed a single time. Approximately 2.4% of the sample is in the top ten clones. CDR1 SEHNR and CDR2 FQNEAQ are derived from the germline V gene (reference sequence). The germline ends are 20 bases apart after V is trimmed by 1 base and J by 5 bases. CDR3 length: 17 amino acids, cysteine to phenylalanine. Of the read, only the CDR3 DNA is kept; its 51 bases are in frame from base 1.

The chain links TRBV7-9 with TRBJ1-1; TRBD1 is a possible D gene, resting on 6 matching bases. The sample was PBMCs. The clonotype comes from a woman younger than 35 in good health and CMV-seronegative. The CDR3 in this case is CASSLVGQGRRGTEAFF. In nucleotides, the sequence is TGTGCCAGCAGCTTAGTTGGCCAGGGGAGAAGAGGAACTGAAGCTTTCTTT.